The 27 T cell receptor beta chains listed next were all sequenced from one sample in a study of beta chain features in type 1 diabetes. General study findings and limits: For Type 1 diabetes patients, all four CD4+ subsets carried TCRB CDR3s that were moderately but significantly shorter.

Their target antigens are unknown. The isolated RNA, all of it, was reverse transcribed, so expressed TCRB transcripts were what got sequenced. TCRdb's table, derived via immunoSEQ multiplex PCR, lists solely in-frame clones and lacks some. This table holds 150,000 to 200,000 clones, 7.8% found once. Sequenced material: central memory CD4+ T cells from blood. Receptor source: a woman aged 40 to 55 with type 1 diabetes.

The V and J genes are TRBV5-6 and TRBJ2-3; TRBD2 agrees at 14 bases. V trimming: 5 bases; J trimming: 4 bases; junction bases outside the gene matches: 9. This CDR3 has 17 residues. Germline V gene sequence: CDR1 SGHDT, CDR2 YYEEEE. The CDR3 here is CASRYGLAGGQPDTQYF. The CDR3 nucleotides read TGTGCCAGCAGGTACGGACTAGCGGGGGGCCAGCCAGATACGCAGTATTTT.

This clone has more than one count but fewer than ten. CDR3 nucleotide sequence: TGTGCCAGCAGAAAACAGGGGGTCGGTGGCTACACCTTC. Protein sequence: CASRKQGVGGYTF. The V gene is TRBV28, the J gene TRBJ1-2; 8 nucleotides line up with TRBD1. Germline loops: CDR1 MDHEN, CDR2 SYDVKM. The CDR3 totals 13 residues. The junction had 7 bases not matched to a gene; V was cut back by 6 bases and J by 7 bases.

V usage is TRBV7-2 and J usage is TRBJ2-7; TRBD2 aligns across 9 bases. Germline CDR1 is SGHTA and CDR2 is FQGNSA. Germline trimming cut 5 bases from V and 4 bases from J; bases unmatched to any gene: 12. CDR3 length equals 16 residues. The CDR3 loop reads CASSPGGSGRGYEQYF. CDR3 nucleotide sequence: TGTGCCAGCAGCCCGGGGGGTAGCGGGAGAGGATACGAGCAGTACTTC.

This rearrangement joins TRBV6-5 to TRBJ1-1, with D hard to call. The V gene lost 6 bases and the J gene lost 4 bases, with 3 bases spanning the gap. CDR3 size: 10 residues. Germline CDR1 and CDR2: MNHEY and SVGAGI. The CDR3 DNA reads TGTGCCAGCAGCGTCACTGAAGCTTTCTTT. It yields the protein CASSVTEAFF.

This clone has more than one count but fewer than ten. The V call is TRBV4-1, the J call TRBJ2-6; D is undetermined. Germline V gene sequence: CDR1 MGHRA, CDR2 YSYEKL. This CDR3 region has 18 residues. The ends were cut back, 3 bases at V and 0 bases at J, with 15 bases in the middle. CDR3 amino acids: CASSQARVQSSGANVLTF. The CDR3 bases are TGCGCCAGCAGCCAGGCCCGGGTTCAGAGCTCTGGGGCCAACGTCCTGACTTTC.

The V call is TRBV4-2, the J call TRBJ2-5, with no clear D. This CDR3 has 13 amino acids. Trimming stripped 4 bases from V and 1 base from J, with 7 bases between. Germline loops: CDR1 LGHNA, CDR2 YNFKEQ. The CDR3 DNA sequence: TGTGCCAGCAGCCCCGAGCTCCAAGAGACCCAGTACTTC. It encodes CASSPELQETQYF.

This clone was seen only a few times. The CDR3 DNA sequence: TGTGCCAGCGGCTCCCCCCCTACGACTAGTTGGACAGATACGCAGTATTTT. Its protein product is CASGSPPTTSWTDTQYF. The chain has TRBV11-1 and TRBJ2-3, with D possibly matching TRBD2 (6 bases). Germline lookup yields CDR1 SGHAT and CDR2 FQDESV (reference sequence). Trimming took 8 bases from V and 3 from J, leaving 24 bases between them. The CDR3 has 17 amino acids.

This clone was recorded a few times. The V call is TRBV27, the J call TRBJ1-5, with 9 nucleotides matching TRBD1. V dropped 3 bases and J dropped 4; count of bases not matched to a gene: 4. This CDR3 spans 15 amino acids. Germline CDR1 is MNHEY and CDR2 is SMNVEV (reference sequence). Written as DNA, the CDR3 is TGTGCCAGCAGTTTTAGGGACAGGGTAAATCAGCCCCAGCATTTT. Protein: CASSFRDRVNQPQHF.

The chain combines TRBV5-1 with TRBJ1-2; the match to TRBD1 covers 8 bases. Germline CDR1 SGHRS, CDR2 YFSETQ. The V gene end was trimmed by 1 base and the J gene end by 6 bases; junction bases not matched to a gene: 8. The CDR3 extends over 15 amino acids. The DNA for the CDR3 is TGCGCCAGCAGCTTGTTGGCAGGGGGCAGGGATGGCTACACCTTC. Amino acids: CASSLLAGGRDGYTF.

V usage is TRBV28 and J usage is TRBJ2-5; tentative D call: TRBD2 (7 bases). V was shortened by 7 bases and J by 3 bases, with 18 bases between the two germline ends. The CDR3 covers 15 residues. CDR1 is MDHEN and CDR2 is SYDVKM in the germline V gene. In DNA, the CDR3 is TGTGCCAGCAACCGGGGGGCTAGGAATGAAGAGACCCAGTACTTC. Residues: CASNRGARNEETQYF.

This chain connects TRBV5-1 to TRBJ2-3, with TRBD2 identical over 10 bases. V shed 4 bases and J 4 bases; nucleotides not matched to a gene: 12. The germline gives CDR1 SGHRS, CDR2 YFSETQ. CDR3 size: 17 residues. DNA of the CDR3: TGCGCCAGCAGCAACCCCCCCCTAGCGGGAGTGGCAGATACGCAGTATTTT. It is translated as CASSNPPLAGVADTQYF.

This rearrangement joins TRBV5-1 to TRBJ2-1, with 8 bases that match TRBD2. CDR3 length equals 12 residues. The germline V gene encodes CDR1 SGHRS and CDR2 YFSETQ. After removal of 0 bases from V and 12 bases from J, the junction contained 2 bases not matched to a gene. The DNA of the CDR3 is TGCGCCAGCAGCTTGGCCGGGAGGGTGCAGTTCTTC. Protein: CASSLAGRVQFF.

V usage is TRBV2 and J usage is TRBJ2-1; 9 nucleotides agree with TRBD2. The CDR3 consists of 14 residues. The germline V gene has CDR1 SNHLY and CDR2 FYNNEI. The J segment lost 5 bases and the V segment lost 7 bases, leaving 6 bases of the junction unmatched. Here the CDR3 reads CASKWLAGNNEQFF. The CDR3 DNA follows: TGTGCCAGCAAGTGGCTAGCGGGAAACAATGAGCAGTTCTTC.

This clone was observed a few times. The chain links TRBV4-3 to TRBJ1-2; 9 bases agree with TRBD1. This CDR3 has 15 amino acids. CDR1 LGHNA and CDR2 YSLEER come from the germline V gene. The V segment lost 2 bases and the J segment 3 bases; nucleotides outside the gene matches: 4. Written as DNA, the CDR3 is TGCGCCAGCAGCCAACGGACAGGGGACCACTATGGCTACACCTTC. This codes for CASSQRTGDHYGYTF.

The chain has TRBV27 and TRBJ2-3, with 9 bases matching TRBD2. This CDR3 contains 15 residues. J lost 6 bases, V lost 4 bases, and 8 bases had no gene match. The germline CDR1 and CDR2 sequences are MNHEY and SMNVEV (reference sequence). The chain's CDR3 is CASSSGSGSRDTQYF. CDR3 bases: TGTGCCAGCAGTTCGGGTAGCGGGAGCCGGGATACGCAGTATTTT.

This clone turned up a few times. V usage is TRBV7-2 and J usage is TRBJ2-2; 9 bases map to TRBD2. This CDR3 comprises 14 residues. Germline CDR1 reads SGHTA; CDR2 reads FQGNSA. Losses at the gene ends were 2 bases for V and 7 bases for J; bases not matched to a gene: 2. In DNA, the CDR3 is TGTGCCAGCAGCTTAACTAGCGGGTTCGGGGAGCTGTTTTTT. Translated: CASSLTSGFGELFF.

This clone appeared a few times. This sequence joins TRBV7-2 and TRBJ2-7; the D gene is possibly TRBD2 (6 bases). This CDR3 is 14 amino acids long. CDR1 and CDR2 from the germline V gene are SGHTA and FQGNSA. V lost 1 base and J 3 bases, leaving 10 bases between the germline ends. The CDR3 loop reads CASSLDGGVYEQYF. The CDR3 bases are TGTGCCAGCAGCTTAGACGGGGGTGTCTACGAGCAGTACTTC.

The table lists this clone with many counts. The CDR3 here is CASSPHQGREQFF. DNA for the CDR3: TGTGCCAGCAGCCCTCACCAGGGCAGGGAGCAGTTCTTC. V and J are TRBV7-2 and TRBJ2-1; D is perhaps TRBD1 (5 bases). This CDR3 spans 13 amino acids. The V gene lost 5 bases and the J gene lost 10 bases, with 15 bases spanning the gap. CDR1 and CDR2 from the germline V gene are SGHTA and FQGNSA.

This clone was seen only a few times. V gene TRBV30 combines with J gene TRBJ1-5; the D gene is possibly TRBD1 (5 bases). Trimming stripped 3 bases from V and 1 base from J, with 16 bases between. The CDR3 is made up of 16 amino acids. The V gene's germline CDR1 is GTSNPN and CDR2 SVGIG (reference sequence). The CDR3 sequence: CAWSLSGGMSNQPQHF. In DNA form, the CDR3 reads TGTGCCTGGAGCCTAAGCGGGGGGATGAGCAATCAGCCCCAGCATTTT. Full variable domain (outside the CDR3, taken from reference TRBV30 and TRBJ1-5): SQTIHQWPATLVQPVGSPLSLECTVEGTSNPNLYWYRQAAGRGLQLLFYSVGIGQISSEVPQNLSASRPQDRQFILSSKKLLLSDSGFYLCAWSLSGGMSNQPQHFGDGTRLSIL.

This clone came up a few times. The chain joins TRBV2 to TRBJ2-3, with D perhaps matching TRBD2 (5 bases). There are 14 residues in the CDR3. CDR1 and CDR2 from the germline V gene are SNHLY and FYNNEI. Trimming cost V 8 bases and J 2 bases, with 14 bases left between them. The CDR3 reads CASFLPGLTDTQYF. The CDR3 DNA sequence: TGTGCCAGCTTCCTACCAGGACTCACAGATACGCAGTATTTT. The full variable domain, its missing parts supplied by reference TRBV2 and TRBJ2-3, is EPEVTQTPSHQVTQMGQEVILRCVPISNHLYFYWYRQILGQKVEFLVSFYNNEISEKSEIFDDQFSVERPDGSNFTLKIRSTKLEDSAMYFCASFLPGLTDTQYFGPGTRLTVL.

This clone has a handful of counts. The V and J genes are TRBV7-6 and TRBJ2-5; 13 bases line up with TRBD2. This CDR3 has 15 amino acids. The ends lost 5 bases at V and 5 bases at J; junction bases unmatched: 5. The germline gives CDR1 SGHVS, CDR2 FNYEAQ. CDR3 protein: CASSPGLAGVETQYF. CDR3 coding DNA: TGTGCCAGCAGCCCAGGACTAGCGGGAGTTGAGACCCAGTACTTC.

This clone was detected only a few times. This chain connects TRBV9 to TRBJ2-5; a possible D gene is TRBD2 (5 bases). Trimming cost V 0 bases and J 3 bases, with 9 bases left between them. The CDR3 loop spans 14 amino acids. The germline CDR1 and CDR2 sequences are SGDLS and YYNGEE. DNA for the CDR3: TGTGCCAGCAGCGTAGGGACTTCAAAAGAGACCCAGTACTTC. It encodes CASSVGTSKETQYF.

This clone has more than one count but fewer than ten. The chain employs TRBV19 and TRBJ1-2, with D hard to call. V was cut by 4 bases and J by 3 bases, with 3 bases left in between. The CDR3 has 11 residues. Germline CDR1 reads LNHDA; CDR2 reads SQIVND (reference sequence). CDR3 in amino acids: CASSTDYGYTF. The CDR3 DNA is TGTGCCAGTAGTACTGACTATGGCTACACCTTC.

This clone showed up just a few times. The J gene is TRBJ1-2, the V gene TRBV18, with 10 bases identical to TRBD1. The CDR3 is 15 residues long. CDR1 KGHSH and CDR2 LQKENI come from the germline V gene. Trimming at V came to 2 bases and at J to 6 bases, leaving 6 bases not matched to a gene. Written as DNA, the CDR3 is TGTGCCAGCTCACCAATGGGACAGGGGATAGATGGCTACACCTTC. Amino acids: CASSPMGQGIDGYTF. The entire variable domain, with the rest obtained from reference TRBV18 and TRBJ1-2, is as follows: NAGVMQNPRHLVRRRGQEARLRCSPMKGHSHVYWYRQLPEEGLKFMVYLQKENIIDESGMPKERFSAEFPKEGPSILRIQQVVRGDSAAYFCASSPMGQGIDGYTFGSGTRLTVV.

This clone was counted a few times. CDR3 protein: CASSFASATDTQYF. CDR3 in DNA: TGTGCCAGCAGCTTCGCTAGCGCCACAGATACGCAGTATTTT. V gene TRBV11-2 combines with J gene TRBJ2-3, with D tentatively TRBD2 (6 bases). CDR1 and CDR2 (germline): SGHAT, FQNNGV. The CDR3 runs to 14 residues. With 3 bases removed from V and 2 bases from J, the gap between germline ends came to 9 bases.

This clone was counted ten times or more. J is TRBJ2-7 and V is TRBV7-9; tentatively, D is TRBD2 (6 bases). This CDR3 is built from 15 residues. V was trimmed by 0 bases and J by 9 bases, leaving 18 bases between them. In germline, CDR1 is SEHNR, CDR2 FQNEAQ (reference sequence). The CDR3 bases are TGTGCCAGCAGCTTAGCCGGGGGATCGGGAATTGGGCAGTACTTC. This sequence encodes CASSLAGGSGIGQYF.

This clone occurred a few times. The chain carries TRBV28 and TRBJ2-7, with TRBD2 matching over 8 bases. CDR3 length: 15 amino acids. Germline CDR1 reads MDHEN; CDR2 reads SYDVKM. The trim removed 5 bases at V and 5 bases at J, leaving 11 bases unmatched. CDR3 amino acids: CASSPRGSGVHEQYF. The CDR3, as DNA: TGTGCCAGCAGTCCCCGGGGTAGCGGGGTCCACGAGCAGTACTTC.